Each of the 25 T cell receptor beta chains below was sequenced from the same sample in a study of blood T cell repertoires in COVID-19. This table comes from immunoSEQ multiplex PCR, and its TCRdb copy is limited to in-frame clones, with some not included. The sample gives about 210,000 clones, more than 70% of which show up once; 9.5% to 15% is in the top ten. Specimen: peripheral blood. These receptors were taken from a human donor in a cohort sampled during active COVID-19.

In its sample, this clone was seen a few times. This chain connects TRBV2 to TRBJ1-2, with D perhaps TRBD1 (6 bases). Germline V gene data show CDR1 as SNHLY and CDR2 as FYNNEI. CDR3 length: 14 residues. V was pared by 6 bases and J by 2 bases, with 13 bases between. CDR3 loop: CASRARGQNYGYTF. The DNA of the CDR3 is TGTGCCAGCAGAGCCCGAGGACAGAACTATGGCTACACCTTC.

This clone was counted a few times. This chain connects TRBV28 to TRBJ2-1; D is possibly TRBD2 (5 bases). The germline gives CDR1 MDHEN, CDR2 SYDVKM. V dropped 2 bases and J dropped 8 bases, with 16 bases sitting between them. The CDR3 contains 15 residues. This CDR3 reads CASSLTSGPLDEQFF. CDR3 nucleotides: TGTGCCAGCAGTTTAACGAGCGGACCGTTGGATGAGCAGTTCTTC.

J is TRBJ1-3 and V is TRBV7-8; possible D gene TRBD1, 6 bases. This CDR3 has 15 amino acids. V lost 5 bases to trimming and J lost 3 bases, with 14 bases between them. Per germline, CDR1 SGHVS and CDR2 FQNEAQ. The CDR3 is CASSPRSGVGNTIYF. As DNA, the CDR3 is TGTGCCAGCAGCCCCCGTTCAGGGGTTGGAAACACCATATATTTT.

The chain joins TRBV15 to TRBJ1-3, with D possibly TRBD1 on 5 matching bases. CDR1 is LNHNV, CDR2 YYDKDF, per germline (reference sequence). CDR3 length: 19 residues. The germline V and J ends were trimmed by 1 base and 0 bases, with 19 bases remaining between them. For the CDR3, the DNA is TGTGCCACCAGCAGAGGTCCCGGTCAGGGCCAAGCCTCTGGAAACACCATATATTTT. Amino acids: CATSRGPGQGQASGNTIYF. Complete variable domain (other parts from reference TRBV15 and TRBJ1-3): DAMVIQNPRYQVTQFGKPVTLSCSQTLNHNVMYWYQQKSSQAPKLLFHYYDKDFNNEADTPDNFQSRRPNTSFCFLDIRSPGLGDTAMYLCATSRGPGQGQASGNTIYFGEGSWLTVV.

The chain uses TRBV28 and TRBJ1-5, with unresolved D. CDR1 is MDHEN and CDR2 is SYDVKM in the germline V gene. The CDR3 has 13 residues. The V gene lost 5 bases and the J gene lost 2 bases, with 7 bases spanning the gap. CDR3 bases: TGTGCCAGCAGTCCCCATGGCAATCAGCCCCAGCATTTT. Amino acids: CASSPHGNQPQHF.

This clone was found a few times. J is TRBJ1-1 and V is TRBV10-3, with D possibly TRBD1 on 5 matching bases. The CDR3 runs to 12 residues. Trimming cost V 5 bases and J 3 bases, with 7 bases left between them. Germline CDR1 and CDR2: ENHRY and SYGVKD. Written as DNA, the CDR3 is TGTGCCATCAGTCAGGGATACACTGAAGCTTTCTTT. It translates to CAISQGYTEAFF.

On this clone itself: The junction shows a germline mismatch at one end, possibly a read error. V is TRBV7-7 and J is TRBJ2-1; 10 bases align to TRBD1. This CDR3 is 15 amino acids long. Germline V gives CDR1 SSHAT, CDR2 FNYEAQ (reference sequence). The CDR3 is CASSSGQGGTNEQFF. CDR3 in DNA: TGTGCTAGCAGCTCCGGACAGGGGGGAACGAATGAGCAGTTCTTC.

The chain couples TRBV6-5 to TRBJ1-1, with D hard to call. Deletions cut 7 bases from V and 11 bases from J, with 17 bases between. The CDR3 length is 12 residues. Germline V gives CDR1 MNHEY, CDR2 SVGAGI. CDR3 protein: CASNTDSLRAFF. CDR3 bases: TGTGCCAGCAACACCGACTCCCTAAGGGCTTTCTTT.

The chain has TRBV19 and TRBJ2-1; TRBD1 agrees at 11 bases. This CDR3 spans 15 amino acids. V trimming: 3 bases; J trimming: 10 bases; junction bases outside the gene matches: 8. Germline CDR1 reads LNHDA; CDR2 reads SQIVND (reference sequence). The chain's CDR3 is CASSIPGQGVFEQFF. CDR3 nucleotide sequence: TGTGCCAGTAGTATCCCGGGACAGGGGGTATTCGAGCAGTTCTTC.

V and J are TRBV3-1 (or the pseudogene TRBV3-2) and TRBJ2-3; D is undetermined. The CDR3 contains 12 residues. Trimming stripped 1 base from V and 4 bases from J, with 3 bases between. CDR1 and CDR2 (germline): LGHDT, YNNKEL (reference sequence). The CDR3 DNA sequence: TGTGCCAGCAGCCAAGGCGCAGATACGCAGTATTTT. It yields the protein CASSQGADTQYF.

This CDR3 is CASSRWERTEAFF. CDR3 coding DNA: TGTGCCAGCAGCCGATGGGAGAGAACTGAAGCTTTCTTT. The chain uses TRBV6-5 and TRBJ1-1, with D unresolved. Trimming removed 6 bases at V and 5 bases at J, with 13 bases between. In germline, CDR1 is MNHEY, CDR2 SVGAGI. The CDR3 runs 13 residues.

This chain joins TRBV7-6 and TRBJ2-5, with D possibly being TRBD1 (5 bases). Deletions cut 1 base from V and 5 bases from J, with 14 bases between. Per germline, CDR1 SGHVS and CDR2 FNYEAQ. This CDR3 is built from 15 residues. The CDR3 is CASSLGGVGHETQYF. The CDR3 DNA is TGTGCCAGCAGCTTAGGGGGCGTAGGGCACGAGACCCAGTACTTC.

This rearrangement joins TRBV7-2 to TRBJ2-3; TRBD1 might be the D (6 bases). The germline V gene has CDR1 SGHTA and CDR2 FQGNSA. V dropped 2 bases and J dropped 1 base, with 10 bases sitting between them. This CDR3 contains 15 residues. CDR3 protein: CASSLMAGGTDTQYF. CDR3 nucleotide sequence: TGTGCCAGCAGCTTAATGGCAGGGGGCACAGATACGCAGTATTTT.

This clone came up once. The chain joins TRBV27 to TRBJ1-1; D ambiguous. V lost 4 bases to trimming and J lost 1 base, with 4 bases between them. Germline CDR1 reads MNHEY; CDR2 reads SMNVEV (reference sequence). This CDR3 spans 12 amino acids. CDR3 loop: CASSSGNTEAFF. The CDR3 coding sequence is TGTGCCAGCAGTTCAGGGAACACTGAAGCTTTCTTT.

This clone showed up many times. The V call is TRBV4-3, the J call TRBJ1-1; D gene unclear. V dropped 5 bases and J dropped 3 bases, with 13 bases sitting between them. The CDR3 is 14 residues long. Germline V gene sequence: CDR1 LGHNA, CDR2 YSLEER. The CDR3 nucleotides are TGCGCCAGCAGCACCCGGAGAGGGCACACTGAAGCTTTCTTT. Its translation is CASSTRRGHTEAFF.

This rearrangement joins TRBV3-1 (or the pseudogene TRBV3-2) to TRBJ1-2; D remains unclear. Germline values: CDR1 LGHDT, CDR2 YNNKEL (reference sequence). V shed 2 bases and J shed 6 bases, with 7 bases lying between them. The CDR3 is 12 amino acids. CDR3 DNA: TGTGCCAGCAGCCAACGAGGGAATGGCTACACCTTC. Translating it yields CASSQRGNGYTF.

V usage is TRBV5-4 and J usage is TRBJ2-7, with 11 bases identical to TRBD2. J was trimmed by 9 bases and V by 1 base; bases with no gene match: 6. This CDR3 region has 14 residues. Germline-derived CDR1 and CDR2 are SGHNT and YYREEE (reference sequence). Here the CDR3 reads CASSLTSGGSRQYF. In DNA form, the CDR3 reads TGTGCCAGCAGCTTGACTAGCGGGGGCTCGAGGCAGTACTTC.

This clone was counted at least ten times. V gene TRBV7-8 combines with J gene TRBJ1-3; D not resolved. In germline, CDR1 is SGHVS, CDR2 FQNEAQ. This CDR3 spans 15 amino acids. With 2 bases removed from V and 0 bases from J, the gap between germline ends came to 8 bases. CDR3 sequence reads: CASSLTSSSGNTIYF. CDR3 sequence (DNA): TGTGCCAGCAGCTTAACATCTAGCTCTGGAAACACCATATATTTT.

The chain has TRBV19 and TRBJ2-4; 7 bases map to TRBD2. The CDR3 length is 16 residues. Germline V gene lookup returns CDR1 LNHDA and CDR2 SQIVND (reference sequence). J was trimmed by 3 bases and V by 7 bases; bases with no gene match: 12. As DNA, the CDR3 is TGTGCCAGTACGCTTCGGTGGGGGGGTGGCAAAAACATTCAGTACTTC. It translates to CASTLRWGGGKNIQYF.

This rearrangement joins TRBV6-2 or TRBV6-3 to TRBJ1-1, with 7 bases that match TRBD1. V lost 4 bases to trimming and J lost 0 bases; unmatched junction nucleotides: 5. The CDR3 extends over 15 amino acids. Germline V gives CDR1 MNHEY, CDR2 SVGEGT. CDR3 region: CASSSRGLMNTEAFF. DNA of the CDR3: TGTGCCAGCAGTTCTAGGGGGCTCATGAACACTGAAGCTTTCTTT.

The rearrangement uses TRBV28 and TRBJ1-2; D uncertain. With 5 bases removed from V and 8 bases from J, the gap between germline ends came to 18 bases. The CDR3 is 14 residues long. The germline V gene encodes CDR1 MDHEN and CDR2 SYDVKM. DNA of the CDR3: TGTGCCAGCAGTAACCCAAGCTTAGCTAGAGGCTACACCTTC. Protein: CASSNPSLARGYTF.

The gene calls are TRBV7-9 and TRBJ1-4; tentative D call: TRBD1 (5 bases). V dropped 1 base and J dropped 3 bases, with 9 bases sitting between them. Germline CDR1 and CDR2: SEHNR and FQNEAQ (reference sequence). The CDR3 is 15 amino acids. The CDR3 coding sequence is TGTGCCAGCAGCTTAGTCCAGGGTTCTAATGAAAAACTGTTTTTT. Its translation is CASSLVQGSNEKLFF.

The chain carries TRBV25-1 and TRBJ2-3; TRBD1 aligns across 10 bases. The CDR3 has 17 amino acids. Unmatched junction bases numbered 8, after V lost 2 bases and J lost 3 bases. Germline lookup yields CDR1 MGHDK and CDR2 SYGVNS. CDR3 bases: TGTGCCAGCAGTGAAAGAATGGACAGGGGGGTAACAGATACGCAGTATTTT. This encodes CASSERMDRGVTDTQYF. Based on the CDR3 plus reference TRBV25-1 and TRBJ2-3, the full variable domain is EADIYQTPRYLVIGTGKKITLECSQTMGHDKMYWYQQDPGMELHLIHYSYGVNSTEKGDLSSESTVSRIRTEHFPLTLESARPSHTSQYLCASSERMDRGVTDTQYFGPGTRLTVL.

This chain uses TRBV4-1 with TRBJ1-5; D uncertain. V gave up 0 bases and J gave up 4 bases, with 13 bases separating them. The CDR3 consists of 16 residues. Germline V gene data show CDR1 as MGHRA and CDR2 as YSYEKL. The CDR3 nucleotides read TGCGCCAGCAGCCAAGATAAGTACGGGAGGAATCAGCCCCAGCATTTT. This translates into CASSQDKYGRNQPQHF.

J is TRBJ1-2 and V is TRBV10-3; 7 bases match TRBD1. The CDR3 is made up of 12 amino acids. Germline V gives CDR1 ENHRY, CDR2 SYGVKD. With V trimmed by 4 bases and J by 8 bases, 4 bases remained unmatched. CDR3 sequence: CAISGGGRGYTF. In DNA form, the CDR3 reads TGTGCCATCAGTGGAGGGGGCAGGGGCTACACCTTC.